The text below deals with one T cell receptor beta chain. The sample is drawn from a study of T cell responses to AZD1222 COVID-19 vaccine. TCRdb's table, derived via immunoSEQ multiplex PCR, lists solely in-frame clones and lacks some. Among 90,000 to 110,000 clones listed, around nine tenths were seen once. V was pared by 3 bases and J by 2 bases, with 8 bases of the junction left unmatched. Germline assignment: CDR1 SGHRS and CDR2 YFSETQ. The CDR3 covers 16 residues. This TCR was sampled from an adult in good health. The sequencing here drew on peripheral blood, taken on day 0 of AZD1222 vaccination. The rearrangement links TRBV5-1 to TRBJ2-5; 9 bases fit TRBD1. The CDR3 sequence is CASSSLGTGLQETQYF. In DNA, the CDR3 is TGCGCCAGCAGCTCCTTGGGGACAGGGCTACAAGAGACCCAGTACTTC.